This T cell receptor (beta chain) was captured in a study of cytotoxic CD8 clonotypes in ibrutinib-treated CLL. A remark on this clone: Antigen unknown.

This CDR3 comprises 13 residues. Germline V CDR1 and CDR2: SGHRS, YFSETQ. Trimming cost V 4 bases and J 3 bases, with 10 bases left between them. Study outcomes and limitations: Baseline clonality was higher than in age-matched healthy donors and moved in step with circulating CD8+ T-cell counts.

The table came from immunoSEQ multiplex PCR; TCRdb's copy has only in-frame clones and leaves some out. The table lists about 200,000 clones, 75% to 80% of them singletons. The sequences come from PBMCs, collected after 12 months of ibrutinib treatment. The chain uses TRBV5-1 and TRBJ1-2, with D unclear. The sequence was collected from a human donor with chronic lymphocytic leukemia. CDR3: CASSTGWDYGYTF. DNA of the CDR3: TGCGCCAGCAGCACGGGCTGGGACTATGGCTACACCTTC.